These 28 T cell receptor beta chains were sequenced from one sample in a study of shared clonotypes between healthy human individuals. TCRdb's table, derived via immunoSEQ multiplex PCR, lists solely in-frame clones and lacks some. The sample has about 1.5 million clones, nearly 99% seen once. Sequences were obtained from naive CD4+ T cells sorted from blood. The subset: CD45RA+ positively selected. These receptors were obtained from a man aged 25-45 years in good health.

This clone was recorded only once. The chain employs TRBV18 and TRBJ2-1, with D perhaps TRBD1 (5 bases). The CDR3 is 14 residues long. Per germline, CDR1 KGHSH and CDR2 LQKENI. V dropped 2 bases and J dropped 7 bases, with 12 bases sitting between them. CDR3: CASSPVQGWNEQFF. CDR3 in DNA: TGTGCCAGCTCACCAGTGCAGGGATGGAATGAGCAGTTCTTC.

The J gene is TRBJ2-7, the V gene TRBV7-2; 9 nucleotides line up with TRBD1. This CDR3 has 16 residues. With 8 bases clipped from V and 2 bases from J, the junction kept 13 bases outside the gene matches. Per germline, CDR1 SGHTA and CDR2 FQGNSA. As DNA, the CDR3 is TGTGCCAGCTCGCGGGCATCCGGGACAGGGACCTACGAGCAGTACTTC. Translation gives CASSRASGTGTYEQYF.

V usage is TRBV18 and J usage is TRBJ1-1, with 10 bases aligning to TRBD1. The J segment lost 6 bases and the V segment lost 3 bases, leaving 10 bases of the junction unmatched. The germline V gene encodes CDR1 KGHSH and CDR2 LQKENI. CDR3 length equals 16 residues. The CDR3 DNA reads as TGTGCCAGCTCACCCTCCTGGGGACAGGGGATCGCTGAAGCTTTCTTT. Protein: CASSPSWGQGIAEAFF.

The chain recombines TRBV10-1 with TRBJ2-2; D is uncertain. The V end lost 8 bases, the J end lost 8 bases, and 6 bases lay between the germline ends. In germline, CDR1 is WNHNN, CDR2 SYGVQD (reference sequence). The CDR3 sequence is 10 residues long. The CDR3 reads CASPGGELFF. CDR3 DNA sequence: TGCGCCAGCCCCGGAGGGGAGCTGTTTTTT.

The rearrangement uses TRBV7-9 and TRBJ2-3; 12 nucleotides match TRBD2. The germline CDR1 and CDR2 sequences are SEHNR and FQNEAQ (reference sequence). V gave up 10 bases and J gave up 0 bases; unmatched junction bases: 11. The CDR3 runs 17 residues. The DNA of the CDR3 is TGTGCCACCCAAGGGGGACTAGCGGGCACCAGCACAGATACGCAGTATTTT. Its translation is CATQGGLAGTSTDTQYF.

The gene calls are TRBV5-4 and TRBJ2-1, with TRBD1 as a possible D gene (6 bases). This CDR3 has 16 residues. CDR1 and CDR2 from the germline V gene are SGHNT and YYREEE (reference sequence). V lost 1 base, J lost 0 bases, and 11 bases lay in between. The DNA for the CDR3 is TGTGCCAGCAGCTTGTCCCAGGGGCTCTCCTACAATGAGCAGTTCTTC. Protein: CASSLSQGLSYNEQFF.

The CDR3 DNA reads TGTGCCAGCAGATGGACAGGGAGTACTGAAGCTTTCTTT. Protein sequence: CASRWTGSTEAFF. V gene TRBV28 combines with J gene TRBJ1-1, with 8 bases that match TRBD1. The CDR3 runs to 13 residues. Trimming took 6 bases from V and 5 from J; bases not matched to a gene: 5. CDR1 and CDR2 from the germline V gene are MDHEN and SYDVKM.

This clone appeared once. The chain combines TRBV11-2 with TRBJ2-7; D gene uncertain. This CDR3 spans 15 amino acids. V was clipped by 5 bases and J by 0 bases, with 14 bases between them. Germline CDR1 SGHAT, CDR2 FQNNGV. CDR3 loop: CASSRPALGSYEQYF. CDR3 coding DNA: TGTGCCAGCAGCAGGCCGGCGTTGGGCTCCTACGAGCAGTACTTC.

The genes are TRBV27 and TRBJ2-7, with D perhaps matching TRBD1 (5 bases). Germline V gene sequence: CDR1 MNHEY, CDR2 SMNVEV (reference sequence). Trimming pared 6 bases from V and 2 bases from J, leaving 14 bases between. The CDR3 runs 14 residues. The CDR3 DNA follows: TGTGCCAGCAGACAAACAGGTGGTACCTACGAGCAGTACTTC. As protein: CASRQTGGTYEQYF.

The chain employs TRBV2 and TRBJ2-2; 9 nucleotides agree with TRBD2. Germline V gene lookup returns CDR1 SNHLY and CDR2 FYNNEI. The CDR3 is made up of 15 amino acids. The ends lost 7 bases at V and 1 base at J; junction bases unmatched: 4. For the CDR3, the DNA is TGTGCCAGCATTCTGACTAGCGGGAACACCGGGGAGCTGTTTTTT. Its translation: CASILTSGNTGELFF.

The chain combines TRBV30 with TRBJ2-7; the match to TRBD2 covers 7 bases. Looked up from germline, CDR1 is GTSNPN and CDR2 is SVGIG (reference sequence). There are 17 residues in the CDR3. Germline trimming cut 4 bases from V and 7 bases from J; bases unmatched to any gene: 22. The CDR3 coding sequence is TGTGCCTGGAAAGGAGGGAGGGCCAGGGTTCCGAGTTCGGAGCAGTACTTC. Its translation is CAWKGGRARVPSSEQYF.

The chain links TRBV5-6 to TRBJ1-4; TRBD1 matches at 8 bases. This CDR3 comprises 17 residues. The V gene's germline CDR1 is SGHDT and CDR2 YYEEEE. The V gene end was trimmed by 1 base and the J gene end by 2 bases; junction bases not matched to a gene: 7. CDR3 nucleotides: TGTGCCAGCAGCTTGTTCGGACAGGGCTCCACTAATGAAAAACTGTTTTTT. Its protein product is CASSLFGQGSTNEKLFF.

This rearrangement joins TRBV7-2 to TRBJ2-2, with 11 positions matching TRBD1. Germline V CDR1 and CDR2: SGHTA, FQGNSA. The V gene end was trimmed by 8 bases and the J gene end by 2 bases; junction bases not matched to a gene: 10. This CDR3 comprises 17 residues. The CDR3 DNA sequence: TGTGCCAGCTCCCTTTCCGGGACAGGGGGAAACACCGGGGAGCTGTTTTTT. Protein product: CASSLSGTGGNTGELFF.

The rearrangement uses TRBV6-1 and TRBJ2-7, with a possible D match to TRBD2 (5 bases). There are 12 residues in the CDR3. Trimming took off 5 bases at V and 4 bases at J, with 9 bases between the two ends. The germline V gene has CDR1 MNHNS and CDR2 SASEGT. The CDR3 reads CASSSRGYEQYF. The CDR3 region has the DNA TGTGCCAGCAGTTCCAGAGGGTACGAGCAGTACTTC.

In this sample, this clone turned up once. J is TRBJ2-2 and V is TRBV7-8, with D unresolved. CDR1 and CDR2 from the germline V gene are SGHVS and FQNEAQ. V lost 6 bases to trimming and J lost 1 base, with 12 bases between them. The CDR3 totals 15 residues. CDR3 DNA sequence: TGTGCCAGCAGGTCTAGGGTCGGGAACACCGGGGAGCTGTTTTTT. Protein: CASRSRVGNTGELFF.

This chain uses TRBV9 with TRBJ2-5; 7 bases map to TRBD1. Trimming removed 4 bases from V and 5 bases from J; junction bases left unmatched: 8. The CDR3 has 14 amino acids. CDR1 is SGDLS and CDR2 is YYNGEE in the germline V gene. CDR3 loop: CASSYQGVGETQYF. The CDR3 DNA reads TGTGCCAGCAGCTACCAGGGGGTTGGGGAGACCCAGTACTTC.

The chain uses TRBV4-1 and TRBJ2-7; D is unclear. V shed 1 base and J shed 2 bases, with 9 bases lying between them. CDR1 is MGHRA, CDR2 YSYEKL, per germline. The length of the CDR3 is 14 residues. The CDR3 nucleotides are TGCGCCAGCAGCCAAGTCGCCAGGACCTACGAGCAGTACTTC. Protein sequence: CASSQVARTYEQYF.

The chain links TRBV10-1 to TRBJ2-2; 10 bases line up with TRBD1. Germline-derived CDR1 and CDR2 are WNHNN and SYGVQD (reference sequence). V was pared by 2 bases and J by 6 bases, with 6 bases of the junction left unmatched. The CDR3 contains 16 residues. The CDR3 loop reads CASSEVGQGVAGELFF. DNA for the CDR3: TGCGCCAGCAGTGAGGTCGGACAGGGGGTTGCCGGGGAGCTGTTTTTT.

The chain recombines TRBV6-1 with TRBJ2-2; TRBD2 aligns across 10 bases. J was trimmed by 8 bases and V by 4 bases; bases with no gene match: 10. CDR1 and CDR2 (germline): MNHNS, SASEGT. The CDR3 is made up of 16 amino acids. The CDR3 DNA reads TGTGCCAGCAGTGCACTAGCGGGAAAGGTCGTGGGGGAGCTGTTTTTT. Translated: CASSALAGKVVGELFF.

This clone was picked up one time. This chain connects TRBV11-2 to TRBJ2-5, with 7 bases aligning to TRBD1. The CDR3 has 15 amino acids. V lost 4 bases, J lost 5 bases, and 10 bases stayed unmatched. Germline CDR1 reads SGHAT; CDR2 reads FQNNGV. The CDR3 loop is CASSSRQGGGETQYF. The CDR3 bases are TGTGCCAGCAGCTCACGACAGGGCGGTGGCGAGACCCAGTACTTC. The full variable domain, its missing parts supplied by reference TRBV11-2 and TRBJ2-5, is EAGVAQSPRYKIIEKRQSVAFWCNPISGHATLYWYQQILGQGPKLLIQFQNNGVVDDSQLPKDRFSAERLKGVDSTLKIQPAKLEDSAVYLCASSSRQGGGETQYFGPGTRLLVL.

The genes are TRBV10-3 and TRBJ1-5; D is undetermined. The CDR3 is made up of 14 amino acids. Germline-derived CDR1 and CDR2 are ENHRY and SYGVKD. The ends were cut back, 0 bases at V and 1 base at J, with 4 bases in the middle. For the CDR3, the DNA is TGTGCCATCAGTGAGTCGGTAAGCAATCAGCCCCAGCATTTT. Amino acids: CAISESVSNQPQHF.

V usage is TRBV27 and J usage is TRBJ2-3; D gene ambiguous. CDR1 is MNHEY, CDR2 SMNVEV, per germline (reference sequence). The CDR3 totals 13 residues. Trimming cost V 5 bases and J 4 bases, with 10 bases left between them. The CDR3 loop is CASSQPPADTQYF. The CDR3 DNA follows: TGTGCCAGCAGTCAGCCCCCAGCAGATACGCAGTATTTT.

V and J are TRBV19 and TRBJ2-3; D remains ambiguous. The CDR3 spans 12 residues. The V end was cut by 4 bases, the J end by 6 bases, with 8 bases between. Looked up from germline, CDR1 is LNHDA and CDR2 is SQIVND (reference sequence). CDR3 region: CASSKARDTQYF. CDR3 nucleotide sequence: TGTGCCAGTAGTAAGGCCCGGGATACGCAGTATTTT.

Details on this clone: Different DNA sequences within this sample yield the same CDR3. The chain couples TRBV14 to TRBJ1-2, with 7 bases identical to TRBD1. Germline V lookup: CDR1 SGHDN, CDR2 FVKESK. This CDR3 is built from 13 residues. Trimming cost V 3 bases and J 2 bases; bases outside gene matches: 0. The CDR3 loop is CASSQGQNYGYTF. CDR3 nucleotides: TGTGCCAGCAGCCAGGGACAGAACTATGGCTACACCTTC.

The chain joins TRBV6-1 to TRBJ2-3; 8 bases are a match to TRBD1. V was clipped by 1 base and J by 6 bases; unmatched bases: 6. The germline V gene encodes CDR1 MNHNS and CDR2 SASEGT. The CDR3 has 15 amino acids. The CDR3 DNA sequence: TGTGCCAGCAGTGAAGTCGCAGGGGGCGCGGATACGCAGTATTTT. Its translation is CASSEVAGGADTQYF.

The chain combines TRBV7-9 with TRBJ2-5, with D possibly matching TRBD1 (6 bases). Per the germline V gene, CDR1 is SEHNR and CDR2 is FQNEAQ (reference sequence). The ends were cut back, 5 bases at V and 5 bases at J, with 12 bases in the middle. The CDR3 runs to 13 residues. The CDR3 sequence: CASSPQQGETQYF. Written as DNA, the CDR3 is TGTGCCAGCAGCCCGCAGCAGGGGGAGACCCAGTACTTC. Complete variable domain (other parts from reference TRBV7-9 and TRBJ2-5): DTGVSQNPRHKITKRGQNVTFRCDPISEHNRLYWYRQTLGQGPEFLTYFQNEAQLEKSRLLSDRFSAERPKGSFSTLEIQRTEQGDSAMYLCASSPQQGETQYFGPGTRLLVL.

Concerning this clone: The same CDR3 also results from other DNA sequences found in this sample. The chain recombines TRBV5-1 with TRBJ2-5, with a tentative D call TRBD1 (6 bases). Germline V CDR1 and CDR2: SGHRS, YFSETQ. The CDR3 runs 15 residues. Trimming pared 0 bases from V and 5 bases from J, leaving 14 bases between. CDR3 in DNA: TGCGCCAGCAGCTTGGTGGCAGGGGTCCGCGAGACCCAGTACTTC. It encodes CASSLVAGVRETQYF.

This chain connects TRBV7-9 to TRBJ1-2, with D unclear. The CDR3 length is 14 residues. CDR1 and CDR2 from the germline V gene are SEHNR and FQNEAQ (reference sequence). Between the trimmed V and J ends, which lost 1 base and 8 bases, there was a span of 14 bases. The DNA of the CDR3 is TGTGCCAGCAGCTTAGTCCGGATGAGCAGCGGCTACACCTTC. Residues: CASSLVRMSSGYTF.